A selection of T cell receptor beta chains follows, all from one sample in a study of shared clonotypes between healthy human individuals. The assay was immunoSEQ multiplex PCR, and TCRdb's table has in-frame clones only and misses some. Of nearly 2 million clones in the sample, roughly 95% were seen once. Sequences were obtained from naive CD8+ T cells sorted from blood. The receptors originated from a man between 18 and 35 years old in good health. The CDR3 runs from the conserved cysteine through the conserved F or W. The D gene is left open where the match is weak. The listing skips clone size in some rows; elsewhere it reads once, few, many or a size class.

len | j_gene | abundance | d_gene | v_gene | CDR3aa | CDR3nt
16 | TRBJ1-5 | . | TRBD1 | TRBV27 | CATKGQGVSSNQPQHF | TGTGCCACCAAGGGACAGGGAGTAAGTAGCAATCAGCCCCAGCATTTT
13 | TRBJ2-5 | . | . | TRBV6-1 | CATPPPGQETQYF | TGTGCCACCCCACCCCCAGGCCAAGAGACCCAGTACTTC
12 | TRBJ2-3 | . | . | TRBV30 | CAWGSGTDTQYF | TGTGCTTGGGGGAGCGGCACAGATACGCAGTATTTT
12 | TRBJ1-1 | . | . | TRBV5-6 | CASRWGDTEAFF | TGTGCCAGCCGGTGGGGGGATACCGAAGCTTTCTTT
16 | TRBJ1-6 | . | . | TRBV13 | CASSVTGSGGNSPLHF | TGTGCCAGCAGCGTAACCGGGAGCGGGGGTAATTCACCCCTCCACTTT
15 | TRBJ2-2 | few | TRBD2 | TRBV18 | CASSQAGAGTGELFF | TGTGCCAGCTCTCAAGCGGGAGCCGGAACCGGGGAGCTGTTTTTT
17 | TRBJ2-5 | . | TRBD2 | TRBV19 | CASSAQLAGGEQETQYF | TGTGCCAGTAGTGCACAACTAGCGGGAGGGGAGCAAGAGACCCAGTACTTC
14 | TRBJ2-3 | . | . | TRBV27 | CASSPLGGTDTQYF | TGTGCCAGCAGTCCCCTGGGGGGCACAGATACGCAGTATTTT
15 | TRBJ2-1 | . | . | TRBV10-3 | CAIADISSGYNEQFF | TGTGCCATCGCCGATATATCCAGCGGCTACAATGAGCAGTTCTTC
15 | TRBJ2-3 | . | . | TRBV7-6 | CASSSSLGATDTQYF | TGTGCCAGCAGCTCCTCACTAGGGGCCACAGATACGCAGTATTTT
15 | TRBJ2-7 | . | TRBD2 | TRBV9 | CASSAGGGGAYEQYF | TGTGCCAGCAGCGCCGGCGGCGGGGGGGCATACGAGCAGTACTTC
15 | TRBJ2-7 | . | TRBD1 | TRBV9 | CASSADRGVTYEQYF | TGTGCCAGCAGCGCTGACAGGGGGGTGACCTACGAGCAGTACTTC
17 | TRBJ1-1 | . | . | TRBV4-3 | CASSQVLEGLANTEAFF | TGCGCCAGCAGCCAAGTGCTAGAAGGGTTGGCGAACACTGAAGCTTTCTTT
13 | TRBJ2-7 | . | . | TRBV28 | CASRSGSSYEQYF | TGTGCCAGCAGGTCAGGGAGTTCCTACGAGCAGTACTTC
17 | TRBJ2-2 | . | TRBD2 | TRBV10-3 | CAISDPGTSGHLGELFF | TGTGCCATCAGTGACCCCGGGACTAGCGGGCATCTGGGGGAGCTGTTTTTT
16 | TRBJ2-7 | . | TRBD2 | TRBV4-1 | CASSQDSQRDLYEQYF | TGCGCCAGCAGCCAAGATAGCCAGCGGGACCTCTACGAGCAGTACTTC
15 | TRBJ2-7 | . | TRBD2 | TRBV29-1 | CSVEGAGLSPYEQYF | TGCAGCGTTGAAGGAGCGGGACTGAGCCCCTACGAGCAGTACTTC
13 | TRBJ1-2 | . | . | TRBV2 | CASRGTPSYGYTF | TGTGCCAGCAGGGGGACACCGTCCTATGGCTACACCTTC
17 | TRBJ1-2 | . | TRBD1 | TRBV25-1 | CASSGYPTMGQGYGYTF | TGTGCCAGCAGTGGCTACCCGACAATGGGACAGGGATATGGCTACACCTTC
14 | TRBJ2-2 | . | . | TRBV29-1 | CSVERVGNTGELFF | TGCAGCGTTGAGAGAGTCGGAAACACCGGGGAGCTGTTTTTT
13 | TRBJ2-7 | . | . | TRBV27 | CASSYREAYEQYF | TGTGCCAGCAGTTACCGTGAAGCTTACGAGCAGTACTTC
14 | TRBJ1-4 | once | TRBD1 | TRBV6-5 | CASSPTGEGEKLFF | TGTGCCAGCAGCCCGACAGGGGAGGGTGAAAAACTGTTTTTT
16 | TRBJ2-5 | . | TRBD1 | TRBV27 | CASSLGGTGQGKTQYF | TGTGCCAGCAGTTTAGGTGGGACAGGGCAAGGGAAGACCCAGTACTTC
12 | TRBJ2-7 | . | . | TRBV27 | CASSPTGYVQYF | TGTGCCAGCAGTCCGACAGGATACGTGCAGTACTTC
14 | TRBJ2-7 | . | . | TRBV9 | CASSERDGAYEQYF | TGTGCCAGCAGCGAACGGGACGGGGCCTACGAGCAGTACTTC
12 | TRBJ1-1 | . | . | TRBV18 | CASSPDTTEAFF | TGTGCCAGCTCACCGGATACCACTGAAGCTTTCTTT
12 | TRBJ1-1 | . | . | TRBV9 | CASSWGGTEAFF | TGTGCCAGCTCTTGGGGTGGCACCGAAGCTTTCTTT
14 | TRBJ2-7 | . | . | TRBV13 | CASSLSQGGYEQYF | TGTGCCAGCAGCTTAAGCCAGGGCGGTTACGAGCAGTACTTC
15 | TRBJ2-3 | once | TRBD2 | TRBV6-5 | CASSYTGLAGDTQYF | TGTGCCAGCAGTTATACGGGACTAGCGGGAGATACGCAGTATTTT
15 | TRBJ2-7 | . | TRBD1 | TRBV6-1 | CASSLVGQNSYEQYF | TGTGCCAGCAGCCTAGTGGGACAGAACTCCTACGAGCAGTACTTC
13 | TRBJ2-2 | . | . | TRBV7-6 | CASSWDFHGELFF | TGTGCCAGCAGCTGGGACTTCCACGGGGAGCTGTTTTTT
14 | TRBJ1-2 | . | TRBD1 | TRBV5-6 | CASSTGTGISGYTF | TGTGCCAGCAGCACCGGGACAGGGATTTCCGGCTACACCTTC
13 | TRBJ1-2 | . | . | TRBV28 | CASSLGQIYGYTF | TGTGCCAGCAGTTTGGGCCAGATCTATGGCTACACCTTC
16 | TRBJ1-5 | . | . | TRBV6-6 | CASSYSSGYSNQPQHF | TGTGCCAGCAGTTACTCGTCGGGGTATAGCAATCAGCCCCAGCATTTT
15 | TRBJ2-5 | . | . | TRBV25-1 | CASSEPGRPQETQYF | TGTGCCAGCAGTGAACCGGGGAGGCCTCAAGAGACCCAGTACTTC
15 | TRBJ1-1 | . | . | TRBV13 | CASSLVLWGDTEAFF | TGTGCCAGCAGCTTAGTGTTGTGGGGGGACACTGAAGCTTTCTTT
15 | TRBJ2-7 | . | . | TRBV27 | CASSLMQGATSEQYF | TGTGCCAGCAGTTTGATGCAGGGCGCAACTTCCGAGCAGTACTTC
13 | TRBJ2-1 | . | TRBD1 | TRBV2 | CASRGTGRDEQFF | TGTGCCAGCAGGGGGACAGGGCGGGATGAGCAGTTCTTC
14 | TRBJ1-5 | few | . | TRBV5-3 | CALKVGSGLGPQHF | TGTGCTCTGAAGGTTGGCTCGGGTTTGGGGCCCCAGCATTTT
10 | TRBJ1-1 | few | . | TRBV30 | CAWGNTEAFF | TGTGCCTGGGGGAACACTGAAGCTTTCTTT
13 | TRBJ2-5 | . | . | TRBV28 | CASSLGPRLTQYF | TGTGCCAGCAGTTTAGGGCCCCGGTTGACCCAGTACTTC
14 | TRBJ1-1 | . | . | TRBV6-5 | CASSATGLDTEAFF | TGTGCCAGCAGTGCAACAGGGCTGGACACTGAAGCTTTCTTT
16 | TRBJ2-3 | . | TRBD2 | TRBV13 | CASSFESGGGTDTQYF | TGTGCCAGCAGCTTCGAAAGCGGGGGTGGCACAGATACGCAGTATTTT
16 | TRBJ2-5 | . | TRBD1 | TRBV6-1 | CASSEERFRGPETQYF | TGTGCCAGCAGTGAAGAAAGGTTTAGGGGGCCGGAGACCCAGTACTTC
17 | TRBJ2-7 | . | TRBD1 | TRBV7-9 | CASSWASGQGQPYEQYF | TGTGCCAGCAGTTGGGCCTCCGGACAGGGGCAACCCTACGAGCAGTACTTC
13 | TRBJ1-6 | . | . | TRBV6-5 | CASSYDKGSPLHF | TGTGCCAGCAGTTACGATAAAGGATCACCCCTCCACTTT
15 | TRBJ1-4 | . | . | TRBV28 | CASSLSVEWHEKLFF | TGTGCCAGCAGTTTATCTGTGGAGTGGCATGAAAAACTGTTTTTT
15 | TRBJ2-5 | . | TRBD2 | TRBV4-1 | CASSQVSGSVQTQYF | TGCGCCAGCAGCCAAGTGAGCGGGAGTGTACAGACCCAGTACTTC
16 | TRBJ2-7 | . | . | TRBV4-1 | CASSQDLGIPAYEQYF | TGCGCCAGCAGCCAAGATTTGGGGATTCCAGCCTACGAGCAGTACTTC
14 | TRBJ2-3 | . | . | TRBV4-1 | CASSQETTVDTQYF | TGCGCCAGCAGCCAAGAAACCACCGTGGATACGCAGTATTTT
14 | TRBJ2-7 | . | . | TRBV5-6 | CASSYWVTAYEQYF | TGTGCCAGCAGCTATTGGGTGACAGCCTACGAGCAGTACTTC
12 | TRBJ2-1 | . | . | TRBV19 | CASSSNYNEQFF | TGTGCCAGTAGTTCCAATTACAATGAGCAGTTCTTC
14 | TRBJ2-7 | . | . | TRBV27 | CASSFGRVGYEQYF | TGTGCCAGCAGTTTCGGCAGGGTGGGATACGAGCAGTACTTC
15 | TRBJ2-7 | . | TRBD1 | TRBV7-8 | CASSHGGQGIYEQYF | TGTGCCAGCAGCCACGGCGGACAGGGGATCTACGAGCAGTACTTC
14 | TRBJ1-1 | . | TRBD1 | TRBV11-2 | CASVTGDMNTEAFF | TGTGCCAGCGTGACAGGGGATATGAACACTGAAGCTTTCTTT
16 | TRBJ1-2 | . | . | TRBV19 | CASSPSGSRLNYGYTF | TGTGCCAGTAGTCCTTCCGGGAGCCGCTTAAACTATGGCTACACCTTC
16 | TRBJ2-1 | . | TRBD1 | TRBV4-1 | CASSQVTGSSYNEQFF | TGCGCCAGCAGCCAAGTGACAGGGAGCTCCTACAATGAGCAGTTCTTC